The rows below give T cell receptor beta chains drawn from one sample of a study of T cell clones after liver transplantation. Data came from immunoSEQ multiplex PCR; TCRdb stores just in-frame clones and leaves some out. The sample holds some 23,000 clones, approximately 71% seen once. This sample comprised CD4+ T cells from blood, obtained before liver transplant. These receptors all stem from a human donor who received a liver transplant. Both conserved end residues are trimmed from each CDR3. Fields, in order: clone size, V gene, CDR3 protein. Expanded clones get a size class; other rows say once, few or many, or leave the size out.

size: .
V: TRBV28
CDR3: ASSLVRVNSPLH

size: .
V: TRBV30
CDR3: AWTRGRNQPQH

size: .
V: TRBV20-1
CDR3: SASLTKQF

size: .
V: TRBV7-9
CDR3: ASSPHPGNEEAF

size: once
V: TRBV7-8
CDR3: ASSPERAGYNEQF

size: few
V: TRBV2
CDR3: ASSELGTSGVGDTQY

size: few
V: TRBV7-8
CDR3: ASSPRGPDGDYGYT

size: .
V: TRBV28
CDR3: ASSLLATLSNQPQH

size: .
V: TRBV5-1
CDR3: ASRPRQESSYNEQF

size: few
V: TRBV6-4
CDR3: ASSASISERNQPQH

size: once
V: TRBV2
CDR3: ASSEVGYNEQF

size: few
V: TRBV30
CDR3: ACHPCLGYT

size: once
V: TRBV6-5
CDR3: ASTAQGGGYNEQF

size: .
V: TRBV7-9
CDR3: ASTRALGTANYGYT

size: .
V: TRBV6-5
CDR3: ASSYPRTGGTYEQY

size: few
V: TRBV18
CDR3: ASSPVTPPPLDGYT

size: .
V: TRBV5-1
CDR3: ASSLTNPGSEQY

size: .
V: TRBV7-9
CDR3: ASSRATDTQY

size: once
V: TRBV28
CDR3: ASYRDRGQSEQF

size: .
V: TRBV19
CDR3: ASSRGQGGGQPQH

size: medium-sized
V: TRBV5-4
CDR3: ASSRQGALEKLF

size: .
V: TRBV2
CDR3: ASTPRTGGKAYEQY

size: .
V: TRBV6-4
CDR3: ASSDAGGRDTQY

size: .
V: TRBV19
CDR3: ASSSRTGELF

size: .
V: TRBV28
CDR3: ASSLWGTGLSGNTIY

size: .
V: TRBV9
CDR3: ASSVIQGTGELF

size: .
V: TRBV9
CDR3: ASSLRVEGTDTQY

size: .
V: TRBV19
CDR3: ATRQGSHLKNTGELF

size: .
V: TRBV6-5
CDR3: ASSGGASGANVLT

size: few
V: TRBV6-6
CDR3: ASSAIYGNTIY

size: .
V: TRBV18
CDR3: ASSPQGFGQVTGELF

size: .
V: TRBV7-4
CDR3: ASSLASTGELF

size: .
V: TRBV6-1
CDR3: ASSGRSRGGNEQF

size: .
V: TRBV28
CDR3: ASKGFGAKLF

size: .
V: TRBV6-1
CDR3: ASSEKARGSDVAYEQY

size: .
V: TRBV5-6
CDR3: ASSWGGGTNALGGFTQY

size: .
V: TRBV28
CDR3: ASTKGQSNTEAF

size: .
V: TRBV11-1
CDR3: ASRGIPNNEQF

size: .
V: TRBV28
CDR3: ASTPGGGNSNYGYT

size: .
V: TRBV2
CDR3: ASSLTFIEF

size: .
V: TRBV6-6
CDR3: ASNGGQGYNEQF

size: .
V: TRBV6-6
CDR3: ASRRTGGDAF

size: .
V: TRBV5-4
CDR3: ASSFGGKSSYEQY

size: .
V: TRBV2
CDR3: ASRATVDEQY

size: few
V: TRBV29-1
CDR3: SVDPSGTSYGYT

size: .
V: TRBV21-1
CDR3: ASSKDCSGTSDRYNEQF

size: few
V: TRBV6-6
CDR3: ASSYGGSNQPQH

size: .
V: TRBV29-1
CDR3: SAQGLAGVGEQF

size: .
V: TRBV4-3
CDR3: ASSQGGTDGNTIY

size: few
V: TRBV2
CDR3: ASSHGRNTEAF

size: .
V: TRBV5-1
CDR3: ASSGTGGNTEAF

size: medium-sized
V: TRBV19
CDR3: ASSRPQGQGATNEKLF

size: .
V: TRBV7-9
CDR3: ASIASRQGANEKLF

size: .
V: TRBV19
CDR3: ASSILTSAEAF

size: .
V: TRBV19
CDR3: ASSPTGFSGNTIY